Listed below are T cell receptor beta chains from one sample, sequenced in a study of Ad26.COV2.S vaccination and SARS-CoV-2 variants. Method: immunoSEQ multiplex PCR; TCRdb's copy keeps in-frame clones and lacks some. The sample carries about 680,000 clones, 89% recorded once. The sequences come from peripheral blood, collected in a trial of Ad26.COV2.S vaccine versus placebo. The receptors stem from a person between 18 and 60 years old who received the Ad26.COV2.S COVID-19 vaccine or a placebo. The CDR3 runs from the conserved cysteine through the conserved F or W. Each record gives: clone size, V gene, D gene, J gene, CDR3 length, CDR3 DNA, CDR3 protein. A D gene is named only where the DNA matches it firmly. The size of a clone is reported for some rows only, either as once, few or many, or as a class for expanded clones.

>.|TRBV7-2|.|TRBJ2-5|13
TGTGCCAGCAGCTCCGGAGGGCAGGAGACCCAGTACTTC
CASSSGGQETQYF
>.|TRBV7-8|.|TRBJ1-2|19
TGTGCCAGCAGCTTAGACGGGGACGGATTCCGATCTCTACTATATGGCTACACCTTC
CASSLDGDGFRSLLYGYTF
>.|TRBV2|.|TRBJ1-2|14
TGTGCCAGCAGCCCCAGGGGCGAGGGCTATGGCTACACCTTC
CASSPRGEGYGYTF
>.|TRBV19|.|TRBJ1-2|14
TGTGCCAGTAGTATAGACGGGGGATCTTATGGCTACACCTTC
CASSIDGGSYGYTF
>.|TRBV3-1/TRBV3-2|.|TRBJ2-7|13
TGTGCCAGCAGCCGAATTGAGGGCGGCGAGCAGTACTTC
CASSRIEGGEQYF
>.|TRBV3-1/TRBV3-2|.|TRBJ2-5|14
TGTGCCAGCAGCCAAGATTTGGCTAAAGAGACCCAGTACTTC
CASSQDLAKETQYF
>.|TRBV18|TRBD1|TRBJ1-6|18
TGTGCCAGCTCACAGGTGCAGGGACAGGGCTCCTATAATTCACCCCTCCACTTT
CASSQVQGQGSYNSPLHF
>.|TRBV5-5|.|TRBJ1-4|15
TGTGCCAGCAGCTTGGACCCGGGTGTGACTGAAAAACTGTTTTTT
CASSLDPGVTEKLFF
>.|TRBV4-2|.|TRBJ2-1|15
TGTGCCAGCAGCCTAACAGGGACGTCCTACAATGAGCAGTTCTTC
CASSLTGTSYNEQFF
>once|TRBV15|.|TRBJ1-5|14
TGTGCCACCAGCGCGGGGCAGGGCAATCAGCCCCAGCATTTT
CATSAGQGNQPQHF
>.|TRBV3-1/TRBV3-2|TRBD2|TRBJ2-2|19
TGTGCCAGCAGCACTCGGACTAGCGGGAGCGTCCCGACCACCGGGGAGCTGTTTTTT
CASSTRTSGSVPTTGELFF
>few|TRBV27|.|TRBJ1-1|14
TGTGCCAGCAGCACCGGGCAGGGGAACACTGAAGCTTTCTTT
CASSTGQGNTEAFF
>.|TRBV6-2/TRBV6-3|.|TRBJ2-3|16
TGTGCCAGCAGTTACTCGAGGCAGGGAAGGACGGATACGCAGTATTTT
CASSYSRQGRTDTQYF
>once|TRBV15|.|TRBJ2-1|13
TGTGCCACCCTGAAGCCGTCCTACAATGAGCAGTTCTTC
CATLKPSYNEQFF
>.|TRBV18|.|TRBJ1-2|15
TGTGCCAGCTCACCATCTTATGCAGGGGACTATGGCTACACCTTC
CASSPSYAGDYGYTF
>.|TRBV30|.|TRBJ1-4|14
TGTGCCTGGAGGGTTGGGGGGGGCGGTGAAAAACTGTTTTTT
CAWRVGGGGEKLFF
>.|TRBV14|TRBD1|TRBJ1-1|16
TGTGCCAGCAGCCAGTACGGGACAGGGAGGGGAACTGAAGCTTTCTTT
CASSQYGTGRGTEAFF
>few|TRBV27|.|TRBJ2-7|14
TGTGCCAGCAGTGAGGTAGTTGGCAACTACGAGCAGTACTTC
CASSEVVGNYEQYF
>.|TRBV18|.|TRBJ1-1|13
TGTGCCAGCTCACCAGGGACCAACACTGAAGCTTTCTTT
CASSPGTNTEAFF
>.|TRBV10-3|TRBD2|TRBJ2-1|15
TGTGCCATCAGTCAGGGACTAGCGGGAGTGGTTGAGCAGTTCTTC
CAISQGLAGVVEQFF
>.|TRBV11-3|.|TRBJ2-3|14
TGTGCCAGCAGCCCGCGATCGGGGTTAGATACGCAGTATTTT
CASSPRSGLDTQYF
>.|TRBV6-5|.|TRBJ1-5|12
TGTGCCAGCAGTCCTCCAGTCCAGCCCCAGCATTTT
CASSPPVQPQHF
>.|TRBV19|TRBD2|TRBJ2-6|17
TGTGCCAGTTCTAGACTAGCGGGGACGGATGGGGCCAACGTCCTGACTTTC
CASSRLAGTDGANVLTF
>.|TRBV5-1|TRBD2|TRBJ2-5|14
TGCGCCAGCAGCTCGGGACTAGCGGGGGAGGCCCAGTACTTC
CASSSGLAGEAQYF
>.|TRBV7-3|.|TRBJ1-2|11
TGTGCCAGCAGCTCCGGTTGGGGCTACACCTTC
CASSSGWGYTF
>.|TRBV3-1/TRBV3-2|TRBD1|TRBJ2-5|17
TGTGCCAGCAGCCAGAGAACAGGGGAGAGGGGTCAAGAGACCCAGTACTTC
CASSQRTGERGQETQYF
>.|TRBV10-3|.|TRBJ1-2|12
TGTGCCATCCTTCGGACTGACTATGGCTACACCTTC
CAILRTDYGYTF
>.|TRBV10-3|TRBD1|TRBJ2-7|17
TGTGCCATCAGTCGGGACAGGGGACACTCGAGCTCCTACGAGCAGTACTTC
CAISRDRGHSSSYEQYF
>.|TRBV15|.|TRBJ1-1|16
TGTGCCACCAGCAGAGAGAGGCAGCCTTTGAACACTGAAGCTTTCTTT
CATSRERQPLNTEAFF
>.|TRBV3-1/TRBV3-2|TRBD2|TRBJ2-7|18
TGTGCCAGCAGCCAAAGGGGACTAGCGGGCTCTAGCTCCTACGAGCAGTACTTC
CASSQRGLAGSSSYEQYF
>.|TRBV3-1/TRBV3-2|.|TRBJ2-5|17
TGTGCCAGCAGCAAATCCACAGGGAGGCGATCCCAAGAGACCCAGTACTTC
CASSKSTGRRSQETQYF